This TCR beta chain was found in a study of response to subunit inactivated influenza vaccine. Concerning this clonotype: The antigen is undetermined.

Whole-study findings and limits: Each seasonal flu vaccination may recruit only limited new T cells, authors suggested.

Each CDR3 protein is one row after TCRdb ran MiXCR on the RT-PCR reads. The table shows about 480,000 distinct CDR3 sequences, with over 10% occurring only once. The clonotype was recovered from a man aged 50-59 years who received an inactivated influenza vaccine. Sequences were derived from PBMCs from blood, sampled 45 days after vaccination.

Here the CDR3 DNA reads TGTGCCAGCAGCTCTCTCCGGGTAGTACCCTACGAGCAGTACTTC. It codes for CASSSLRVVPYEQYF. V gene TRBV7-9 combines with J gene TRBJ2-7, with D uncertain. The CDR3 extends over 15 amino acids. The germline gives CDR1 SEHNR, CDR2 FQNEAQ (reference sequence). Trimming shortened V by 4 bases and J by 2 bases, and 15 bases separated the two germline ends.